The source of this T cell receptor (beta chain) is a study of cytomegalovirus exposure and HLA in healthy donors (dated by TCRdb to 2017 to 2019). With regard to the full study: An earlier analysis of about 530 of the donors reported over 250 Gb of sequence data and 95 million to 120 million unique TCR beta sequences obtained from approximately 180 million T cells. All discovery cohort repertoires had been generated using a single sequencing platform. The number of typed donors differed by locus: roughly 620-630 for A, B, C, DRB1 and DQB1; some 500 for DQA1; approximately 600 for DPA1; and about 450 for DPB1. A later analysis re-analyzed previously published TCR beta repertoires from 666 donors and added high-resolution HLA genotyping to study TCR occurrence patterns. The study aimed to test whether signatures of past pathogen exposure could be identified by cataloging public T cell receptors. Of the approximately 400 genotyped donors, roughly 76% were placed in the genetic ancestry cluster associated with self-reported Caucasian donors. To decide whether each TCR beta V gene segment behaved as functional or pseudogenic, an earlier analysis of some 600 of the donors relied on high-throughput TCR beta sequencing. The later analysis used no new phenotypic data to find candidate immune exposures, relying instead on TCR beta sequences and their occurrence across donors. Using immunosequencing, the study profiled T cell repertoires from about 650 subjects and related those repertoires to cytomegalovirus serostatus. A later genetic analysis used genome-wide SNP genotypes for about 55% of the 666 donors, treating that subset as a discovery cohort. Roughly 5 DR-DQ haplotypes were treated as single units for association and clustering because of strong linkage in the cohort. The study combined high-throughput TCR immunosequencing, statistical association of individual TCRs with disease status, and machine learning to predict cytomegalovirus infection status. Both class I and class II loci were covered by HLA typing, at four-digit resolution. Besides the first cohort of 500 to 700 subjects, a separate validation cohort made up of 120 different subjects was used. Alongside the repertoire data, information on donor age, sex, ethnicity and CMV serostatus was compiled. Among around 400 genotyped donors of the cohort, an average of about 240,000 unique TCR beta nucleotide sequences were sequenced per donor, approximately 20% of them non-productive. An early release covering just under 650 HLA-typed donors comprised roughly 300 gigabases of sequencing data and around 86 million unique TCR sequences.

Turning to this clone: What this receptor recognizes is not known. No qualities accompany the bases; no much larger clone lies one base away.

The cohort consisted of 600 or so healthy bone marrow donors. Cohort members were all nominally healthy when sampled, although unrecorded immune exposures were likely present. The donor tested CMV seropositive and was one of the 289 seropositive cohort members. A peripheral blood sample was provided by each donor, and peripheral blood mononuclear cells were used for TCR beta sequencing. The Qiagen DNeasy Blood Extraction Kit was used to extract genomic DNA from the blood cell samples. Here is what the overall study found, with its caveats: While some public TCRs were present in many individuals, most TCR sequences turned up only very rarely across donors. A group of highly shared sequence variants was considered likely to be a technical artifact of the sequencing pipeline. In both the original and validation cohorts, the classifier was reported to diagnose cytomegalovirus status with high specificity and sensitivity. It was suggested by the authors that the approach could potentially be generalized to other disease states and immunological phenotypes. In a later analysis, HLA-associated TCR beta chains showed more clonal expansion and lower generation probabilities than non-associated chains that were equally common. About 17 rarely observed V segments, including chromosome 9 orphons, were excluded from the earlier analysis of almost 600 of the donors because counts were too low. Most CMV-associated TCR beta chains appeared to be HLA-restricted in a later analysis, and the HLA associations seemed to be driven largely by CMV exposure. When HLA alleles, especially DR and DQ, strongly co-occurred, attributing TCR associations to individual alleles was difficult. In a later analysis, several top co-occurrence clusters were reported to appear linked to parvovirus B19, influenza, CMV and Epstein-Barr virus. Correlated functional status among segregating V segments might reflect linkage disequilibrium, but an unknown experimental factor could not be ruled out. For the cohort, immune exposure information was limited to CMV serostatus. Some IMGT-functional V segments, including TRBV6-2 and TRBV6-3, could not be distinguished by the 87-base-pair reads and were therefore excluded. In vitro tests confirmed that a few of the cytomegalovirus-associated TCR beta chains recognize cytomegalovirus antigens. A further reported finding was that TCR beta sequences accurately predicted the HLA-A and HLA-B alleles for most subjects in the first cohort. In a later genetic analysis, a missense DCLRE1C variant was associated with V-gene and J-gene trimming of TCR beta chains, and the association was replicated in an independent cohort. HLA typing was unavailable for some donors at each locus, so association tests used only the typed subset. The study gave a list of about 150 TCR beta chains associated with cytomegalovirus. This cohort had only TCR beta chains sequenced, and the lack of alpha or paired-chain data limited which features could be detected. A later genetic analysis reported fewer N-insertions in productive TCRs among donors in an Asian-associated ancestry cluster than the approximately 670-donor mean. Roughly uniform sequencing depth across donors was assumed in presence/absence analyses, although this assumption may not hold. In a later analysis, TCR association rates were found to vary across HLA loci, with the most associated TCRs seen for DRB1 alleles and the fewest for HLA-C alleles. A later analysis associated 16,951 TCR beta sequences with specific HLA alleles at a false discovery rate of 0.05. An earlier analysis of around 540 of the donors showed that most TCR beta V segments appeared in productive rearrangements either about 90% or about 30% of the time, which broadly matched IMGT annotations.

Receptors were amplified or captured by the immunoSEQ multiplex PCR assay. The multiplex PCR relied on a mix of 60 forward primers for TCR Vbeta segments and 13 reverse primers for TCR Jbeta segments. Amplification of the CDR3 region of rearranged TCR beta genes was performed with a multiplex PCR assay on genomic DNA. Amplified TCR beta libraries were sequenced as 87-base-pair reads on the Illumina HiSeq System. The study's own analysis went as follows. Across the roughly 670 repertoires, a later analysis counted tens of millions of unique TCR beta chains, around 10 million of which were shared by at least two donors. A nearest-neighbor algorithm error-corrected the raw reads and collapsed the reads into unique sequences, merging closely related sequences to remove PCR and sequencing errors. CDR3 sequences were aligned to IMGT reference sequences to assign V, D and J gene segments. For a sequence to be retained, a match of at least six nucleotides to both a V gene segment and a J gene segment was required. A rearrangement counted as productive if the CDR3 had no stop codons and remained in frame with V and J, and every other rearrangement counted as non-productive. Following IMGT convention, CDR3 was defined as the stretch from the second conserved V-encoded cysteine up to the conserved J-encoded phenylalanine. The earlier analysis of 500 to 750 of the donors excluded any sequence lacking an unambiguous match to a single V gene segment. In an earlier analysis of approximately 500 of the donors, a V segment was called functional when productive rearrangements were above 56.7%, and segregating when the standard deviation between donors exceeded 5%. A statistical classification framework was built to diagnose cytomegalovirus status from the catalog of TCR beta chain sequences. V and J gene assignment, in a later analysis, came from comparing TCR nucleotide sequences with IMGT/GENE-DB human TR gene sequences. A later analysis assigned CDR3 sequences and most-parsimonious VDJ recombination scenarios with the TCRdist pipeline. In a later analysis, each TCR beta chain was defined by its CDR3 amino acid sequence together with its V-gene family, and reads without a unique V-gene family were excluded. To address suspected cross-contamination and a sequencing artifact, a later analysis removed 592 highly shared, low-generation-probability nucleotide sequences. A later analysis calculated a clonal expansion index for each public chain from normalized within-repertoire ranks of inferred template counts. In a later analysis, generation probabilities were computed with a VDJ recombination model fitted to out-of-frame rearrangements, and the resulting probabilities were checked against IGoR. A later analysis scored TCR-TCR, TCR-HLA and TCR-CMV co-occurrence with hypergeometric tests, applying a repertoire-size bias correction to TCR pairs. A later analysis estimated false discovery rates by permuting HLA or CMV assignments 20 times. In a later analysis, co-occurring TCRs were grouped using DBSCAN, and TCRdist sequence similarity was added for clustering within HLA-allele-positive subsets. Co-occurrence clustering excluded repertoires with fewer than 30,000 or more than 120,000 public chains, plus five with anomalous nucleotide sharing. TCRdb obtained this table from immuneACCESS and retained in-frame rearrangements with V and J assigned. These tables miss some clones; where compared with another copy, unresolved V genes account for less than half of the shortfall, and the remainder is unexplained. D and trimming come from the DNA, and the V and J calls and clone size come from that table. This sample comprises around 92,000 clones, more than 65% of them detected only once. Roughly 1.3% of the sample rests with the top ten.

CDR1 and CDR2 were assigned from the germline V gene as SGHTA and FQGNSA. The CDR3 runs 14 residues from the cysteine to the phenylalanine. Here the CDR3 DNA is all that survives: 42 bases in frame from base 1. Relative to germline, V is 3 bases shorter and J is 5 bases shorter, with 14 bases between their ends. The sequence was obtained from a girl aged 2 to 9 in good health and CMV-seropositive. The sequence links TRBV7-2 to TRBJ2-7, with the identity of the D gene unclear. The sample comprised PBMCs. Here is the DNA: TGTGCCAGCAGCTTCGGTCCAGGTCCGGACGAGCAGTACTTC. Its protein product is CASSFGPGPDEQYF.